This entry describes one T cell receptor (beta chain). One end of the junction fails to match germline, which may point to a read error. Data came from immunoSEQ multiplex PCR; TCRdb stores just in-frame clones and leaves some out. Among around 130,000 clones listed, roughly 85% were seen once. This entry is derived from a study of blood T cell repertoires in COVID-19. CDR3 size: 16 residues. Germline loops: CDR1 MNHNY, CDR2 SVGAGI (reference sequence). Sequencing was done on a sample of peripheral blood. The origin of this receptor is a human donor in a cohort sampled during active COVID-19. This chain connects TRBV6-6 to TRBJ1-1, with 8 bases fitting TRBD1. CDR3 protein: CASSRRTDWQGALKVF. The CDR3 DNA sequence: TGTGCCAGCAGCCGAAGAACGGACTGGCAGGGGGCGCTTAAAGTCTTT.